This TCR beta chain was captured in a study of T cells in Graves' hyperthyroidism and ophthalmopathy. This clonotype was seen only a few times. Germline V gene lookup returns CDR1 SQVTM and CDR2 ANQGSEA. The CDR3 spans 15 residues. Trimming took 0 bases from V and 3 from J, leaving 15 bases between them. RNA transcripts were the template for amplifying TCR beta CDR3 regions. An initial round of RT-PCR targeting the TCR CDR3 relied on the HTBI primer set. TCRdb re-called the multiplex PCR reads through MiXCR, storing one row per CDR3 protein. The sample has some 500,000 distinct CDR3 sequences; around 15% are singletons.

Sequenced: blood. This TCR was sampled from a woman aged 25 to 39 with Graves' ophthalmopathy. V and J are TRBV29-1 and TRBJ2-7, with TRBD1 as a possible D gene (6 bases). CDR3 protein: CSVEDQKDRFYEQYF. The CDR3 DNA reads TGCAGCGTTGAAGATCAAAAGGACAGATTCTACGAGCAGTACTTC.